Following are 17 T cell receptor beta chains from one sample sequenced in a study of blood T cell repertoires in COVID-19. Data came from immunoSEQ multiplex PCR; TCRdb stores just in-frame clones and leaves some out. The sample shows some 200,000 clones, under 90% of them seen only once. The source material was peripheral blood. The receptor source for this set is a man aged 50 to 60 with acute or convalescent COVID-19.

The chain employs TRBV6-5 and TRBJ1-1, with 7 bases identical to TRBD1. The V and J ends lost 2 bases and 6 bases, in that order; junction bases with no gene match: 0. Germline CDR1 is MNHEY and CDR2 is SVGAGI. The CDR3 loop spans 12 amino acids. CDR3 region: CASSYGTAEAFF. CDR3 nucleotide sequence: TGTGCCAGCAGTTACGGGACAGCTGAAGCTTTCTTT.

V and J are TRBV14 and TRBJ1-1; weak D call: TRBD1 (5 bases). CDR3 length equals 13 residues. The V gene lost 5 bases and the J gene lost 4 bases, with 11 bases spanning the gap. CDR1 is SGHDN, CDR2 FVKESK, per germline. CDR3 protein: CASSAVGGTEAFF. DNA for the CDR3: TGTGCCAGCAGCGCAGTCGGGGGCACTGAAGCTTTCTTT. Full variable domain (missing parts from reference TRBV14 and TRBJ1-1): EAGVTQFPSHSVIEKGQTVTLRCDPISGHDNLYWYRRVMGKEIKFLLHFVKESKQDESGMPNNRFLAERTGGTYSTLKVQPAELEDSGVYFCASSAVGGTEAFFGQGTRLTVV.

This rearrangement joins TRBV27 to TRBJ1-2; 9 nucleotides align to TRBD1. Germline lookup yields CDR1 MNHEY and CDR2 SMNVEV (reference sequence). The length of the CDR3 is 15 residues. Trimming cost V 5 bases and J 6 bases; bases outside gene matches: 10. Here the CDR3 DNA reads TGTGCCAGCAGTCCCCCCGGGACAGGGCTGCATGGCTACACCTTC. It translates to CASSPPGTGLHGYTF.

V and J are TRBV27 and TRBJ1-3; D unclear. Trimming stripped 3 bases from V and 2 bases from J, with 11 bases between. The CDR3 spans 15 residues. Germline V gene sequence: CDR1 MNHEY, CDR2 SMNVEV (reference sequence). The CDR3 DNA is TGTGCCAGCAGTTTCCCTCTCGGGGCTGGAAACACCATATATTTT. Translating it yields CASSFPLGAGNTIYF.

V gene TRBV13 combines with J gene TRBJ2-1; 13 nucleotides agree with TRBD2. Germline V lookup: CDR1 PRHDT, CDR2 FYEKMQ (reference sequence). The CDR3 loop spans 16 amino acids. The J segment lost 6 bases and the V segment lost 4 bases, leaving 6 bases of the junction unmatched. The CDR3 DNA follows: TGTGCCAGCAGCTGGGGACTAGCGGGGACGGGCAATGAGCAGTTCTTC. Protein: CASSWGLAGTGNEQFF.

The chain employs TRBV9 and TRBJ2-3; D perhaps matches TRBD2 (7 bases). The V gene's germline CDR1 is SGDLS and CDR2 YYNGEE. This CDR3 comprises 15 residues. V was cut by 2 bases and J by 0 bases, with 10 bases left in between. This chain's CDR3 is CASSVAGASTDTQYF. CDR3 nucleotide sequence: TGTGCCAGCAGCGTCGCGGGGGCTAGCACAGATACGCAGTATTTT.

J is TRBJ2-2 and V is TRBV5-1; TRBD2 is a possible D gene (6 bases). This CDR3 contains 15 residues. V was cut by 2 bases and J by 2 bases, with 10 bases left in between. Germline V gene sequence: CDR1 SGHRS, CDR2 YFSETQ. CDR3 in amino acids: CASSFPGGNTGELFF. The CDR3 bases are TGCGCCAGCAGCTTTCCCGGGGGTAACACCGGGGAGCTGTTTTTT.

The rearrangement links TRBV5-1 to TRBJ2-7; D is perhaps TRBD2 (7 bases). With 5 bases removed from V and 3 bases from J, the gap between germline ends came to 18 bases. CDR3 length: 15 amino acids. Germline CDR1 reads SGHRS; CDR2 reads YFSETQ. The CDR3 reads CASRWSGGDDYEQYF. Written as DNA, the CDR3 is TGCGCCAGCAGGTGGTCGGGGGGCGATGACTACGAGCAGTACTTC.

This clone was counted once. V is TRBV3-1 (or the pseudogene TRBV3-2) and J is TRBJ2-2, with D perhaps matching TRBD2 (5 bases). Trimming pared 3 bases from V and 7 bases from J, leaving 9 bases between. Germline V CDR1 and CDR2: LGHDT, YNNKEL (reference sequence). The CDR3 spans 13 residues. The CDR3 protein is CASSHEGGGELFF. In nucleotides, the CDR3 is TGTGCCAGCAGCCACGAGGGCGGCGGGGAGCTGTTTTTT.

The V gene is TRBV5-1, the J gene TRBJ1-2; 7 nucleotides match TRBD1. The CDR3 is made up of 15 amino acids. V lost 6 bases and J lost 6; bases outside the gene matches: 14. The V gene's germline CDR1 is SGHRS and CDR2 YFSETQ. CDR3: CASTTTGPRGNGYTF. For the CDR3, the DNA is TGCGCCAGCACCACGACAGGGCCCCGAGGGAATGGCTACACCTTC.

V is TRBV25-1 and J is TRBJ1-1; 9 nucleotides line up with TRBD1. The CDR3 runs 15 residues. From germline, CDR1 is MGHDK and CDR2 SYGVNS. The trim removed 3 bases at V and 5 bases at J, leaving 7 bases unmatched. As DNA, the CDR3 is TGTGCCAGCAGTGACACAAACAGGGGGCAAACTGAAGCTTTCTTT. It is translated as CASSDTNRGQTEAFF.

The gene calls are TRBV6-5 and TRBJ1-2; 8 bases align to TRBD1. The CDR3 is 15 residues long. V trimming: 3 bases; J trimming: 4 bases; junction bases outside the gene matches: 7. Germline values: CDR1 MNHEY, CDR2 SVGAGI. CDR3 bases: TGTGCCAGCAGTTATTCGGTTCAGGGGGCCTATGGCTACACCTTC. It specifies CASSYSVQGAYGYTF.

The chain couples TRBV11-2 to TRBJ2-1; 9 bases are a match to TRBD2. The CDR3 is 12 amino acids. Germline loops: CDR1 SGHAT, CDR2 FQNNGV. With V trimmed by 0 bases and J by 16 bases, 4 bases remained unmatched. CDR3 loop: CASSLEGSGGFF. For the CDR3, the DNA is TGTGCCAGCAGCTTAGAGGGTAGCGGGGGCTTCTTC.

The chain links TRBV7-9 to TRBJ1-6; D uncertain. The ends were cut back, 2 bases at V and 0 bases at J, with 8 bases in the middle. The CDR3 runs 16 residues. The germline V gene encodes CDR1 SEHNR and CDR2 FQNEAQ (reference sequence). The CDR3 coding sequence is TGTGCCAGCAGCTTAACTGCGAGCTCCTATAATTCACCCCTCCACTTT. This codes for CASSLTASSYNSPLHF.

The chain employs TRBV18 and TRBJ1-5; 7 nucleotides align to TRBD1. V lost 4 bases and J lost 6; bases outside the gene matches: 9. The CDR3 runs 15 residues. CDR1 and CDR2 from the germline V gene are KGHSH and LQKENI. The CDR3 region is CASSRSGQEFQPQHF. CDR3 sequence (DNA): TGTGCCAGCTCACGTTCTGGACAGGAATTTCAGCCCCAGCATTTT.

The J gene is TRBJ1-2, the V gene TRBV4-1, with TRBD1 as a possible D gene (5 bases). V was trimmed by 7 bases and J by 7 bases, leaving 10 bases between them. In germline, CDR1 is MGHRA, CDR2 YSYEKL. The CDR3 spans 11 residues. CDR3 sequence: CASTQGVGYTF. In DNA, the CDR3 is TGCGCCAGCACGCAGGGCGTTGGCTACACCTTC.

The CDR3 nucleotides are TGTGCCAGCAGCTTGGGCTTCGGGGTAGATGAAAAACTGTTTTTT. Protein sequence: CASSLGFGVDEKLFF. The V gene is TRBV5-4, the J gene TRBJ1-4; D ambiguous. The CDR3 totals 15 residues. The V and J ends lost 0 bases and 6 bases respectively, with 12 bases between them. The germline V gene encodes CDR1 SGHNT and CDR2 YYREEE (reference sequence).